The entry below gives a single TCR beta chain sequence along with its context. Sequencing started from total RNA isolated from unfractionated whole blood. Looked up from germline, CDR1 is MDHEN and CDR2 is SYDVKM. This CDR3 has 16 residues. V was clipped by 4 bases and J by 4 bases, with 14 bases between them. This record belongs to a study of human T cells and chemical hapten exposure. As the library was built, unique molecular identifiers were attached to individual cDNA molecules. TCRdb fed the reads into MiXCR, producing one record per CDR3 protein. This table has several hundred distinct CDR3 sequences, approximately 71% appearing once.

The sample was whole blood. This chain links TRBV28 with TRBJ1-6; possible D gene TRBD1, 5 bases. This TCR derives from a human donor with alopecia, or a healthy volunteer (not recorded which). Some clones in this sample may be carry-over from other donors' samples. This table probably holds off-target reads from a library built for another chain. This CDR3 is CASSSPKGRYNSPLHF. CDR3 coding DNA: TGTGCCAGCAGTTCACCAAAGGGACGGTATAATTCACCCCTCCACTTT.